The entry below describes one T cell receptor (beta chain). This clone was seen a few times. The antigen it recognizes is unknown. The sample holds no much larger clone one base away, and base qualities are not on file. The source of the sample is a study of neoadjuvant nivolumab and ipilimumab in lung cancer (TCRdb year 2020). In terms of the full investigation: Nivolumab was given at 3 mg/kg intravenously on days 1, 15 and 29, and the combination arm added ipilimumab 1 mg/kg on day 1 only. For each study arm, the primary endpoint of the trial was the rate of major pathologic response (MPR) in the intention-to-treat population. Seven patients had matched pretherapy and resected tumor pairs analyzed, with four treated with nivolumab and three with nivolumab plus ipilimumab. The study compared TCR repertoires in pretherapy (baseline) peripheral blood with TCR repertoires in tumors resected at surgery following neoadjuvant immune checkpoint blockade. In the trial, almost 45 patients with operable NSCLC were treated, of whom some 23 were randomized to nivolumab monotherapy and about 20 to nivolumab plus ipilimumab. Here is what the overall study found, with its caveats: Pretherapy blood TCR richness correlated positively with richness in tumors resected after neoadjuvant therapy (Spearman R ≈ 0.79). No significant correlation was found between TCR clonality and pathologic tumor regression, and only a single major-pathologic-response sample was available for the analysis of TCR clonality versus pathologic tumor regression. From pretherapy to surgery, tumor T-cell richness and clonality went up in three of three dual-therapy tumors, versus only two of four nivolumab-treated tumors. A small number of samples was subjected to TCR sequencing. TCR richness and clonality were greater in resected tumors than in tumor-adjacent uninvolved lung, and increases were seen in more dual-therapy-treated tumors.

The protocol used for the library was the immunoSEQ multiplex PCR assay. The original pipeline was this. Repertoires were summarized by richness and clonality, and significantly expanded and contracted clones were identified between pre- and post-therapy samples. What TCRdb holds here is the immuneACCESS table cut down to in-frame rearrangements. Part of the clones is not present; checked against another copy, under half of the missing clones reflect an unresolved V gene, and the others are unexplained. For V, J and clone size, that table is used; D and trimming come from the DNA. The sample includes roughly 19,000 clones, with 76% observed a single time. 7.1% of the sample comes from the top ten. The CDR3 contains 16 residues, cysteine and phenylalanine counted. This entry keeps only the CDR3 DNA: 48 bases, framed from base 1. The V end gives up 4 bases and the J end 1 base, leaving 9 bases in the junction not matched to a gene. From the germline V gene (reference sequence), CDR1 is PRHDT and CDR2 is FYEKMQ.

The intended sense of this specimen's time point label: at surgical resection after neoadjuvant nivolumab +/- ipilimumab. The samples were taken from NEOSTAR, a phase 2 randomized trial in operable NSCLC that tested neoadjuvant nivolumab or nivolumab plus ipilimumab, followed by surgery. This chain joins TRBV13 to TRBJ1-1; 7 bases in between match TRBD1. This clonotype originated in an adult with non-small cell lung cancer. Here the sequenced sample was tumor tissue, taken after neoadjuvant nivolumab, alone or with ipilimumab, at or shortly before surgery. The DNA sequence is TGTGCCAGCAGCTGGGGACAGCGTCGAGCGAACACTGAAGCTTTCTTT. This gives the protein CASSWGQRRANTEAFF. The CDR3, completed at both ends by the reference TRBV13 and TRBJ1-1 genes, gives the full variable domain AAGVIQSPRHLIKEKRETATLKCYPIPRHDTVYWYQQGPGQDPQFLISFYEKMQSDKGSIPDRFSAQQFSDYHSELNMSSLELGDSALYFCASSWGQRRANTEAFFGQGTRLTVV.